A selection of T cell receptor beta chains follows, all from one sample in a study of naive and memory T cell subsets. TCRdb processed the UMI-ligation and nested PCR reads anew with MiXCR; each CDR3 protein has one entry. Among under 20,000 distinct CDR3 sequences, approximately 9.6% were seen once, and the ten largest hold under 7.5%. Specimen: skin, collected from a tuberculin skin test site. The source of these receptors is an adult in good health. The CDR3 runs from the conserved cysteine through the conserved F or W. A D gene is named only where the DNA matches it firmly. Rows give clone size only sometimes, using once, few, many, or a class for an expanded clone.

j_call	v_call	cdr3_length	d_call	clone_size	cdr3_nt	cdr3_aa
TRBJ2-7	TRBV10-2	14	-	many	TGCGCCAGCAGTGAGTCCGGCATACCCTACGAGCAGTACTTC	CASSESGIPYEQYF
TRBJ2-7	TRBV5-1	14	-	few	TGCGCCAGCAGCTTGACAGACCTCTCCTACGAGCAGTACTTC	CASSLTDLSYEQYF
TRBJ2-2	TRBV3-1	16	TRBD1	many	TGTGCCAGCAGCCAAGGAGGGGGCTACTACACCGGGGAGCTGTTTTTT	CASSQGGGYYTGELFF
TRBJ2-6	TRBV6-5	14	-	many	TGTGCCAGCAGTCACCTCTCTGGGGCCAACGTCCTGACTTTC	CASSHLSGANVLTF
TRBJ1-1	TRBV6-5	14	-	medium-sized	TGTGCCAGCAGGTTGACAGGTATGAACACTGAAGCTTTCTTT	CASRLTGMNTEAFF
TRBJ2-3	TRBV10-3	13	-	many	TGTGCCACCGCGTTCCCTAGCACAGATACGCAGTATTTT	CATAFPSTDTQYF
TRBJ2-7	TRBV6-6	14	-	few	TGTGCCAGCAGTGAACCGGGAAAAGTAAAGGAGCAGTACTTC	CASSEPGKVKEQYF
TRBJ2-1	TRBV6-4	15	TRBD1	medium-sized	TGTGCCAGCAGTGACTCGACAGGGGGCTACAATGAGCAGTTCTTC	CASSDSTGGYNEQFF
TRBJ2-7	TRBV6-2/TRBV6-3	13	-	-	TGTGCCAGCAGATCTGACCCGTTAAGGGAGCAGTACTTC	CASRSDPLREQYF
TRBJ2-1	TRBV9	17	-	many	TGTGCCAGCAGCGTTCAACCGTATCCGGGATCCACCAATGAGCAGTTCTTC	CASSVQPYPGSTNEQFF
TRBJ2-5	TRBV25-1	16	TRBD2	medium-sized	TGTGCCAGCAGTGTGGGGGGATCGGGGGGCCAAGAGACCCAGTACTTC	CASSVGGSGGQETQYF
TRBJ2-3	TRBV18	16	TRBD1	few	TGTGCCAGTTCGCAGACCGGGACAGGGAAAACAGATACGCAGTATTTT	CASSQTGTGKTDTQYF
TRBJ2-3	TRBV10-2	14	-	many	TGCGCCAGCAGTGGTGGGGGGAGGACAGATACGCAGTATTTT	CASSGGGRTDTQYF
TRBJ2-3	TRBV5-4	20	TRBD2	few	TGTGCCAGCAGCTTGGCCATTGCCCCCCAGCGGGGGGTTAGGGCAGATACGCAGTATTTT	CASSLAIAPQRGVRADTQYF
TRBJ1-1	TRBV13	14	TRBD1	medium-sized	TGTGCCAGCAGCAGCGGGACAGGGGGCACTGAAGCTTTCTTT	CASSSGTGGTEAFF
TRBJ2-7	TRBV14	18	TRBD2	many	TGTGCCAGCAGCCTAAGGCCCCAGTCTCTAGCGGGAGTAGACGAGCAGTACTTC	CASSLRPQSLAGVDEQYF
TRBJ1-1	TRBV6-5	15	-	-	TGTGCCAGCAGTTACTTGGCCACAGGGACCACTGAAGCTTTCTTT	CASSYLATGTTEAFF
TRBJ2-2	TRBV7-2	13	-	few	TGTGCCAGCAGCACACCCCCGTCCGGGGAGCTGTTTTTT	CASSTPPSGELFF
TRBJ2-7	TRBV14	14	-	many	TGTGCCAGCAGCCAAGGGGTCCCTCCCTACGAGCAGTACTTC	CASSQGVPPYEQYF
TRBJ1-1	TRBV20-1	15	-	medium-sized	TGCAGTGCTAGTATCCTGGAGCAAGTGAACACTGAAGCTTTCTTT	CSASILEQVNTEAFF
TRBJ2-1	TRBV13	15	TRBD1	-	TGTGCCAGCAGCTTAGCCGGACAGGGGAACAATGAGCAGTTCTTC	CASSLAGQGNNEQFF
TRBJ1-5	TRBV20-1	12	TRBD1	medium-sized	TGCAGTGCTCGACCAGGGGGTCAGCCCCAGCATTTT	CSARPGGQPQHF
TRBJ2-7	TRBV6-2/TRBV6-3	15	-	many	TGTGCCAGCAGTTTCTTGCCGGCCGGGCGGGACGAGCAGTACTTC	CASSFLPAGRDEQYF